This T cell receptor (beta chain) was sequenced for a study of post-analysis software for immune sequencing data. The study's findings and limits: Normalized Chao1 diversity was significantly lower in multiple sclerosis patients than in controls. Compared with controls, patients had more of about 5 TRBV segments, including TRBV5-6, TRBV5-1 and TRBV20-1. Pronounced co-clustering by F measure was evident among identically batched samples.

The germline V gene encodes CDR1 DFQATT and CDR2 SNEGSKA (reference sequence). After removal of 5 bases from V and 0 bases from J, the junction contained 9 bases not matched to a gene. The CDR3 has 15 amino acids. To note about this clonotype: Its antigen is unknown.

The TCR beta cDNA libraries carried unique molecular identifiers. MiXCR, applied by TCRdb to the PCR reads, yields one record per CDR3 protein. Here the sample spans approximately 660,000 distinct CDR3 sequences, over 45% being singletons. The receptor was isolated from a girl aged 2-9 years with multiple sclerosis. This rearrangement joins TRBV20-1 to TRBJ2-7; TRBD2 aligns across 8 bases. Specimen: blood. The CDR3 nucleotides are TGCAGTGCTTCCCGACTAGCGCGGTTCTCCTACGAGCAGTACTTC. Translated, it gives CSASRLARFSYEQYF.